The 4 T cell receptor beta chains below all came from one sample that was sequenced in a study of cytomegalovirus exposure and HLA in healthy donors. Primers included in the PCR were 60 Vbeta and 13 Jbeta primers. TCRdb keeps only in-frame clones here, not all; method: immunoSEQ multiplex PCR. The table lists some 150,000 clones. Sequenced material: PBMCs. These receptors originate from a woman between 18 and 29 years old in good health and CMV-seronegative.

The V and J genes are TRBV10-2 and TRBJ2-7, with a weak D call TRBD1 (6 bases). V shed 2 bases and J shed 10 bases, with 12 bases lying between them. From germline, CDR1 is WSHSY and CDR2 SAAADI. CDR3 length: 12 amino acids. In DNA, the CDR3 is TGCGCCAGCAGTGAGCAATACAGGGTACAGTACGTC. Its translation is CASSEQYRVQYV.

V is TRBV5-1 and J is TRBJ2-2; D is perhaps TRBD2 (5 bases). The CDR3 spans 18 residues. V dropped 0 bases and J dropped 1 base, with 16 bases sitting between them. Germline values: CDR1 SGHRS, CDR2 YFSETQ. The CDR3 sequence: CASSLVPGDSWNTGELFF. CDR3 DNA sequence: TGCGCCAGCAGCTTGGTTCCCGGGGATTCCTGGAACACCGGGGAGCTGTTTTTT.

The V and J genes are TRBV4-1 and TRBJ1-5, with D possibly matching TRBD1 (5 bases). CDR3 length: 15 amino acids. From germline, CDR1 is MGHRA and CDR2 YSYEKL. Deletions cut 0 bases from V and 5 bases from J, with 11 bases between. CDR3 loop: CASSQDHSRDQPQHF. In DNA form, the CDR3 reads TGCGCCAGCAGCCAAGATCATAGCAGGGATCAGCCCCAGCATTTT.

The chain has TRBV19 and TRBJ1-4; no reliable D call. The CDR3 totals 14 residues. CDR1 is LNHDA, CDR2 SQIVND, per germline (reference sequence). The V end lost 3 bases, the J end lost 0 bases, and 5 bases lay between the germline ends. The CDR3 nucleotides read TGTGCCAGTAGTATTCGGTCAACTAATGAAAAACTGTTTTTT. Its protein product is CASSIRSTNEKLFF.